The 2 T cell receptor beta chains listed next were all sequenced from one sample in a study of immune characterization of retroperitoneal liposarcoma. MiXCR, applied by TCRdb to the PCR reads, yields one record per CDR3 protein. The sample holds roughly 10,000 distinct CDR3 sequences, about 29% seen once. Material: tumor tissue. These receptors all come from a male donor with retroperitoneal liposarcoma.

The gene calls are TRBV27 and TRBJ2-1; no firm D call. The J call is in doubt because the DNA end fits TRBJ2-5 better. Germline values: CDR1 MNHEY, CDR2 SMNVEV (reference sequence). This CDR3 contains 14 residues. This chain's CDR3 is CASSFNGDQETQYF. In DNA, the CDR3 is TGTGCCAGCAGTTTTAATGGGGACCAAGAGACCCAGTACTTC.

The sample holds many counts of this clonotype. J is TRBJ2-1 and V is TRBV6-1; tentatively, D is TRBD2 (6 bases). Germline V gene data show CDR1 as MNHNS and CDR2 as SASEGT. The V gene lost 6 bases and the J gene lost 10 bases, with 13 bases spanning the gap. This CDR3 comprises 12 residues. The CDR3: CASREGSYEQFF. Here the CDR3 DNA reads TGTGCCAGCAGGGAGGGGAGCTACGAGCAGTTCTTC.